Below are 5 T cell receptor beta chains sequenced from a single sample in a study of CD8+CD57+ T cells in acquired aplastic anemia. CDR3 and TCR beta VDJ profiling relied on genomic DNA as the template. MiXCR, applied by TCRdb to the reads, yields one record per CDR3 protein. The data contain around 200,000 distinct CDR3 sequences, 40% to 50% of them singletons. All sequencing subjects had displayed CD8+CD57+ cell expansion on flow cytometry. Sequencing was performed on sorted CD4+, CD8+, or CD8+CD57+ T cells (not recorded which) from PBMCs. The receptors were sampled from a human donor with aplastic anemia.

The chain couples TRBV5-1 to TRBJ2-7; no definite D call. V was trimmed by 3 bases and J by 6 bases, leaving 10 bases between them. CDR1 is SGHRS and CDR2 is YFSETQ in the germline V gene. The CDR3 sequence is 12 residues long. As DNA, the CDR3 is TGCGCCAGCAGCTCGCCCGGCTCCGAGCAGTACTTC. Translation: CASSSPGSEQYF. Supplemented by reference TRBV5-1 and TRBJ2-7, the full variable domain reads KAGVTQTPRYLIKTRGQQVTLSCSPISGHRSVSWYQQTPGQGLQFLFEYFSETQRNKGNFPGRFSGRQFSNSRSEMNVSTLELGDSALYLCASSSPGSEQYFGPGTRLTVT.

There are many counts of this clonotype. CDR3 sequence: CASSEAVGRPSYEQYF. The CDR3, as DNA: TGTGCCAGCAGTGAAGCGGTGGGCAGGCCATCCTACGAGCAGTACTTC. The J gene is TRBJ2-7, the V gene TRBV6-1; D unresolved. Deletions cut 0 bases from V and 1 base from J, with 13 bases between. The CDR3 has 16 residues. Germline CDR1 reads MNHNS; CDR2 reads SASEGT.

The chain links TRBV7-7 to TRBJ2-7; no definite D call. Germline CDR1 SSHAT, CDR2 FNYEAQ (reference sequence). The CDR3 is 12 residues long. In DNA, the CDR3 is TGTGCTAGAAGGTTTACGACGGCCGAGCAGTACTTC. Encoded protein: CARRFTTAEQYF.

V is TRBV6-5 and J is TRBJ2-7; no clear D. CDR1 and CDR2 (germline): MNHEY, SVGAGI. The V end was cut by 3 bases, the J end by 0 bases, with 6 bases between. The CDR3 totals 13 residues. The CDR3 here is CASSYRSSYEQYF. The DNA of the CDR3 is TGTGCCAGCAGTTATCGTAGCTCCTACGAGCAGTACTTC.

There are many counts of this clonotype. The chain employs TRBV10-2 and TRBJ1-4; D is perhaps TRBD1 (5 bases). CDR1 WSHSY and CDR2 SAAADI come from the germline V gene. Trimming stripped 8 bases from V and 7 bases from J, with 14 bases between. The length of the CDR3 is 13 residues. In DNA, the CDR3 is TGCGCCAGCCGCCGAAATAGGGGTGAAAAACTGTTTTTT. Translation gives CASRRNRGEKLFF.